This TCR beta chain was found in a study of blood T cell repertoires in COVID-19. Sequenced by immunoSEQ multiplex PCR; TCRdb stores in-frame clones only, minus some. The sample includes more than 250,000 clones, nearly 90% of them seen just once. Those who participated ranged in age from roughly 18 to 89 years and resided in 20 to 30 US areas. Categorization into cohorts depended on clinical history that participants reported. Germline V gene lookup returns CDR1 SGHNT and CDR2 YYREEE (reference sequence). The CDR3 extends over 14 amino acids. Trimming cost V 3 bases and J 2 bases, with 8 bases left between them.

The sequence came from a woman younger than 45 who had recovered from COVID-19. Sample: PBMCs or T cells enriched from blood (not recorded which). The gene calls are TRBV5-4 and TRBJ1-4; D call uncertain. In nucleotides, the CDR3 is TGTGCCAGCAGCTCCGGGAGCACTAATGAAAAACTGTTTTTT. It codes for CASSSGSTNEKLFF.